The 20 T cell receptor beta chains in this list originate from one sample, sequenced in a study of T cells in localized non-small cell lung cancer. Method: immunoSEQ multiplex PCR; TCRdb's copy keeps in-frame clones and lacks some. The sample includes roughly 58,000 clones, roughly 80% of them seen just once. This sample comprised PBMCs, obtained before any cancer treatment. The receptor set was obtained from a man aged 40-75 years with stage II lung adenocarcinoma.

The genes are TRBV11-2 and TRBJ2-7; TRBD2 is a possible D gene (7 bases). CDR3 length equals 14 residues. Germline loops: CDR1 SGHAT, CDR2 FQNNGV. Trimming removed 2 bases at V and 6 bases at J, with 14 bases between. The CDR3 reads CASSLSAGEGEQYF. For the CDR3, the DNA is TGTGCCAGCAGCTTATCGGCAGGGGAGGGCGAGCAGTACTTC.

V usage is TRBV29-1 and J usage is TRBJ1-4, with D possibly being TRBD1 (5 bases). The CDR3 is 13 amino acids. V was trimmed by 4 bases and J by 8 bases, leaving 14 bases between them. Germline CDR1 and CDR2: SQVTM and ANQGSEA. DNA for the CDR3: TGCAGCGTTGGATCAGGGTTAGGGGAAAAACTGTTTTTT. Protein: CSVGSGLGEKLFF. Full variable domain (remainder filled in from reference TRBV29-1 and TRBJ1-4): SAVISQKPSRDICQRGTSLTIQCQVDSQVTMMFWYRQQPGQSLTLIATANQGSEATYESGFVIDKFPISRPNLTFSTLTVSNMSPEDSSIYLCSVGSGLGEKLFFGSGTQLSVL.

The chain uses TRBV4-2 and TRBJ2-1; the match to TRBD2 covers 8 bases. The trim removed 3 bases at V and 5 bases at J, leaving 9 bases unmatched. CDR1 LGHNA and CDR2 YNFKEQ come from the germline V gene. The CDR3 extends over 16 amino acids. For the CDR3, the DNA is TGTGCCAGCAGCCAGAGGGAGACTAGCGAGCACAATGAGCAGTTCTTC. Encoded protein: CASSQRETSEHNEQFF.

This chain links TRBV18 with TRBJ1-1, with 8 nucleotides matching TRBD1. Losses at the gene ends were 1 base for V and 3 bases for J; bases not matched to a gene: 7. This CDR3 comprises 16 residues. Germline V gene data show CDR1 as KGHSH and CDR2 as LQKENI. CDR3 nucleotides: TGTGCCAGCTCACCACGGGCAGGGGGCGGGTACACTGAAGCTTTCTTT. Encoded protein: CASSPRAGGGYTEAFF.

The J gene is TRBJ2-7, the V gene TRBV27; D call uncertain. This CDR3 has 15 amino acids. The V end was cut by 8 bases, the J end by 0 bases, with 17 bases between. In germline, CDR1 is MNHEY, CDR2 SMNVEV (reference sequence). This CDR3 reads CASRVYGWGSYEQYF. The CDR3 DNA is TGTGCCAGCCGAGTTTACGGGTGGGGCTCCTACGAGCAGTACTTC.

The CDR3 DNA reads TGTGCCAGCAGCCAAGAGGGGGGTGTAAGGAGTGGCTACACCTTC. It specifies CASSQEGGVRSGYTF. The rearrangement links TRBV4-2 to TRBJ1-2, with D tentatively TRBD1 (5 bases). The CDR3 runs to 15 residues. The ends were cut back, 0 bases at V and 7 bases at J, with 15 bases in the middle. Germline CDR1 reads LGHNA; CDR2 reads YNFKEQ.

This clone is labeled medium-sized. The chain joins TRBV30 to TRBJ1-5; 8 nucleotides match TRBD1. This CDR3 spans 15 amino acids. With V trimmed by 4 bases and J by 9 bases, 14 bases remained unmatched. CDR1 is GTSNPN, CDR2 SVGIG, per germline (reference sequence). The CDR3: CAWKRSDREGTPQHF. CDR3 nucleotides: TGTGCCTGGAAAAGATCGGACAGGGAGGGAACGCCCCAGCATTTT. The full variable domain, with the rest looked up from reference TRBV30 and TRBJ1-5, is SQTIHQWPATLVQPVGSPLSLECTVEGTSNPNLYWYRQAAGRGLQLLFYSVGIGQISSEVPQNLSASRPQDRQFILSSKKLLLSDSGFYLCAWKRSDREGTPQHFGDGTRLSIL.

The chain employs TRBV5-4 and TRBJ2-1; no clear D. The germline gives CDR1 SGHNT, CDR2 YYREEE (reference sequence). This CDR3 comprises 11 residues. Trimming stripped 6 bases from V and 5 bases from J, with 6 bases between. CDR3 in DNA: TGTGCCAGCAAAGCTGACAATGAGCAGTTCTTC. Amino acid sequence: CASKADNEQFF.

This clone was picked up many times. J is TRBJ2-7 and V is TRBV5-1, with 7 bases matching TRBD1. The CDR3 runs to 14 residues. J gave up 0 bases and V 4 bases, and 4 bases lay outside the gene matches. Germline V gene lookup returns CDR1 SGHRS and CDR2 YFSETQ. In nucleotides, the CDR3 is TGCGCCAGCAGCCCGGGACAGTCCTCCTACGAGCAGTACTTC. Amino acids: CASSPGQSSYEQYF.

This sequence joins TRBV7-9 and TRBJ1-2; D is unresolved. V was trimmed by 4 bases and J by 1 base, leaving 19 bases between them. Germline V gene sequence: CDR1 SEHNR, CDR2 FQNEAQ (reference sequence). This CDR3 is built from 17 residues. The DNA of the CDR3 is TGTGCCAGCAGCTCGGGCCCGCGGCGGGAAATTAACTATGGCTACACCTTC. This gives the protein CASSSGPRREINYGYTF.

The V and J genes are TRBV5-8 and TRBJ1-5, with D possibly matching TRBD1 (6 bases). V dropped 3 bases and J dropped 0 bases, with 13 bases sitting between them. This CDR3 has 16 residues. Germline assignment: CDR1 SGHTS and CDR2 YDEGEE. The CDR3 sequence: CASSSGTMYSNQPQHF. The DNA of the CDR3 is TGTGCCAGCAGCTCCGGGACAATGTATAGCAATCAGCCCCAGCATTTT.

A few counts support this clone. V and J are TRBV19 and TRBJ2-7; no firm D call. The CDR3 length is 13 residues. The V and J ends lost 2 bases and 5 bases respectively, with 10 bases between them. In germline, CDR1 is LNHDA, CDR2 SQIVND (reference sequence). In DNA, the CDR3 is TGTGCCAGTAGTATAATCTCCAGCGACGAGCAGTACTTC. Amino acids: CASSIISSDEQYF.

V is TRBV10-3 and J is TRBJ2-7, with 8 bases fitting TRBD2. V lost 6 bases to trimming and J lost 5 bases; unmatched junction nucleotides: 3. This CDR3 has 12 amino acids. The germline gives CDR1 ENHRY, CDR2 SYGVKD. The CDR3, as DNA: TGTGCCATCAGCCCAGCGGGGGACGAGCAGTACTTC. Its translation is CAISPAGDEQYF.

The chain couples TRBV9 to TRBJ2-7, with 11 bases fitting TRBD2. V was pared by 0 bases and J by 6 bases, with 5 bases of the junction left unmatched. The germline gives CDR1 SGDLS, CDR2 YYNGEE. The CDR3 spans 15 residues. The CDR3 sequence is CASSVEGLAGGEQYF. The CDR3 region has the DNA TGTGCCAGCAGCGTAGAAGGGCTAGCGGGAGGCGAGCAGTACTTC.

This clone counts as medium-sized. V is TRBV2 and J is TRBJ1-6, with 7 bases matching TRBD1. This CDR3 spans 14 amino acids. CDR1 is SNHLY and CDR2 is FYNNEI in the germline V gene. The junction had 6 bases not matched to a gene; V was cut back by 6 bases and J by 7 bases. The CDR3 reads CASRRQGRNSPLHF. As DNA, the CDR3 is TGTGCCAGCAGGCGACAGGGTCGGAATTCACCCCTCCACTTT.

The V call is TRBV19, the J call TRBJ2-2; D unresolved. V lost 7 bases and J lost 3, with 6 bases in between. CDR1 and CDR2 (germline): LNHDA, SQIVND (reference sequence). The CDR3 sequence is 12 residues long. The CDR3 reads CASKVDTGELFF. DNA of the CDR3: TGTGCCAGTAAGGTCGACACCGGGGAGCTGTTTTTT.

The chain has TRBV7-2 and TRBJ2-1, with D uncertain. In germline, CDR1 is SGHTA, CDR2 FQGNSA. Trimming left V 4 bases short and J 2 bases short, with 12 bases between. This CDR3 has 15 residues. CDR3 nucleotides: TGTGCCAGCAGCTCTCTACCCATGGCCTACAATGAGCAGTTCTTC. It encodes CASSSLPMAYNEQFF.

The gene calls are TRBV28 and TRBJ1-4; D is undetermined. This CDR3 has 13 amino acids. V was cut by 5 bases and J by 8 bases, with 12 bases left in between. Per germline, CDR1 MDHEN and CDR2 SYDVKM. This CDR3 reads CASSSAQTEKLFF. CDR3 sequence (DNA): TGTGCCAGCAGTAGCGCACAAACCGAAAAACTGTTTTTT. Full variable domain (rest looked up from reference TRBV28 and TRBJ1-4): DVKVTQSSRYLVKRTGEKVFLECVQDMDHENMFWYRQDPGLGLRLIYFSYDVKMKEKGDIPEGYSVSREKKERFSLILESASTNQTSMYLCASSSAQTEKLFFGSGTQLSVL.

The rearrangement links TRBV5-1 to TRBJ2-1; D remains unclear. Trimming shortened V by 2 bases and J by 5 bases, and 8 bases separated the two germline ends. Germline loops: CDR1 SGHRS, CDR2 YFSETQ. The CDR3 runs to 13 residues. Here the CDR3 reads CASSLGPNNEQFF. DNA of the CDR3: TGCGCCAGCAGCTTAGGACCTAACAATGAGCAGTTCTTC.

Only a few counts were recorded for this clone. Other nucleotide sequences in the sample specify the same CDR3. The chain carries TRBV30 and TRBJ1-5; possible D gene TRBD1, 5 bases. The germline V gene has CDR1 GTSNPN and CDR2 SVGIG (reference sequence). CDR3 size: 13 residues. V was cut by 1 base and J by 7 bases, with 11 bases left in between. Written as DNA, the CDR3 is TGTGCCTGGAGTGGGCAGGGTTGGCAGCCCCAGCATTTT. Protein: CAWSGQGWQPQHF. Full variable domain (missing parts from reference TRBV30 and TRBJ1-5): SQTIHQWPATLVQPVGSPLSLECTVEGTSNPNLYWYRQAAGRGLQLLFYSVGIGQISSEVPQNLSASRPQDRQFILSSKKLLLSDSGFYLCAWSGQGWQPQHFGDGTRLSIL.